This T cell receptor beta chain was obtained from a study of T cell changes during pregnancy in multiple sclerosis. Clones were sequenced by immunoSEQ multiplex PCR, and TCRdb holds only the in-frame ones, with some missing. Of tens of thousands of clones listed, 85% to 95% are singletons. This CDR3 comprises 16 residues. In germline, CDR1 is SGHTA, CDR2 FQGNSA. Deletions cut 1 base from V and 6 bases from J, with 13 bases between. Source: CD4+ T cells from peripheral blood mononuclear cells, taken in the second trimester of pregnancy. This receptor was taken from a female donor with multiple sclerosis, enrolled in a pregnancy study. The genes are TRBV7-2 and TRBJ1-6, with D possibly being TRBD1 (6 bases). The CDR3 coding sequence is TGTGCCAGCAGCTTAGAAGGCAGGGGAAGTAATTCACCCCTCCACTTT. Amino acid sequence: CASSLEGRGSNSPLHF.